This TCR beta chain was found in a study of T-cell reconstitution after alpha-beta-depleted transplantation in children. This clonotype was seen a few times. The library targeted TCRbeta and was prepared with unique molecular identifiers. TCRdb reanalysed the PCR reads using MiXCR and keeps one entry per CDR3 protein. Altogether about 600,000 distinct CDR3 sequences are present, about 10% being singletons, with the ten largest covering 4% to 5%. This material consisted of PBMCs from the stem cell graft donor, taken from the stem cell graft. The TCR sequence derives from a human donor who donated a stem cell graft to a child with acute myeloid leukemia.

The CDR3 loop reads CASSQPSTGNTEAFF. The CDR3 coding sequence is TGTGCCAGCAGCCAACCATCGACAGGGAACACTGAAGCTTTCTTT. The rearrangement joins TRBV3-1 to TRBJ1-1; D is possibly TRBD1 (6 bases). Germline CDR1 and CDR2: LGHDT and YNNKEL (reference sequence). CDR3 length: 15 amino acids. Between the trimmed V and J ends, which lost 2 bases and 1 base, there was a span of 11 bases.